A selection of T cell receptor beta chains follows, all from one sample in a study of blood T cell repertoires in COVID-19. Here immunoSEQ multiplex PCR was the method, and the copy in TCRdb shows in-frame clones only, minus some. Among over 150,000 clones listed, about 86% were seen once. The specimen was peripheral blood. These receptors originate from a man aged 45-60 years with active or convalescent COVID-19. CDR3s include the opening cysteine and the closing phenylalanine or tryptophan. A D gene is named only where the DNA matches it firmly. Some rows mark clone size as missing; the rest say once, few, many or name a class of expanded clone.

len	d_gene	abundance	v_gene	j_gene	CDR3aa	CDR3nt
13	-	-	TRBV19	TRBJ1-1	CASSQTLNTEAFF	TGTGCCAGTAGCCAAACACTGAACACTGAAGCTTTCTTT
16	TRBD2	-	TRBV24-1	TRBJ2-2	CATSDLGRANTGELFF	TGTGCCACCAGTGATTTGGGGAGGGCGAACACCGGGGAGCTGTTTTTT
14	-	-	TRBV9	TRBJ2-3	CASSTRTPKDTQYF	TGTGCCAGCAGCACTCGCACCCCGAAGGATACGCAGTATTTT
15	-	-	TRBV10-3	TRBJ1-2	CAISDPTKTDDGYTF	TGTGCCATCAGTGACCCTACAAAGACAGACGATGGCTACACCTTC
15	TRBD2	-	TRBV9	TRBJ2-1	CASSPTSGSYNEQFF	TGTGCCAGCAGCCCTACTAGCGGCTCCTACAATGAGCAGTTCTTC
12	-	-	TRBV30	TRBJ2-2	CAWTLISGELFF	TGTGCCTGGACACTAATCTCCGGGGAGCTGTTTTTT
15	TRBD2	-	TRBV5-5	TRBJ2-7	CASSLVDGGAYEQYF	TGTGCCAGCAGCTTGGTTGATGGGGGGGCCTACGAGCAGTACTTC
16	TRBD1	-	TRBV12-5	TRBJ1-6	CASAWGLTGGGSPLHF	TGTGCTAGTGCCTGGGGCCTGACAGGGGGCGGTTCACCCCTCCACTTT
14	TRBD1	-	TRBV27	TRBJ2-2	CASTDRGDTGELFF	TGTGCCAGCACCGACAGGGGGGACACCGGGGAGCTGTTTTTT
14	-	-	TRBV29-1	TRBJ2-2	CSALVGSGAGELFF	TGCAGCGCCCTGGTCGGCTCCGGGGCCGGGGAGCTGTTTTTT
13	-	-	TRBV12-3/TRBV12-4	TRBJ1-2	CASSLIERYGYTF	TGTGCCAGCAGTTTAATAGAGAGGTACGGCTACACCTTC
13	-	-	TRBV10-2	TRBJ1-1	CASRRGGNLEAFF	TGCGCCAGCAGAAGGGGAGGGAACCTTGAAGCTTTCTTT
13	TRBD1	-	TRBV4-3	TRBJ2-5	CASSRDREETQYF	TGCGCCAGCAGCCGTGACAGGGAAGAGACCCAGTACTTC
15	-	-	TRBV4-2	TRBJ1-1	CASSRGGTDVTEAFF	TGTGCCAGCAGCCGAGGAGGGACCGATGTCACTGAAGCTTTCTTT
15	-	-	TRBV18	TRBJ2-2	CASSPSGSNTGELFF	TGTGCCAGCTCCCCGAGCGGGTCGAACACCGGGGAGCTGTTTTTT
12	-	-	TRBV5-8	TRBJ2-3	CASSSAGYTQYF	TGTGCCAGCAGCTCGGCGGGGTATACGCAGTATTTT
13	TRBD2	-	TRBV7-2	TRBJ2-7	CASSLLAGPEQYF	TGTGCCAGCAGCTTATTAGCGGGACCCGAGCAGTACTTC
14	-	-	TRBV11-3	TRBJ2-7	CASSLSDTSYEQYF	TGTGCCAGCAGCTTATCCGACACCTCCTACGAGCAGTACTTC
12	TRBD1	-	TRBV5-4	TRBJ2-7	CASSLEDRQQYF	TGTGCCAGCAGCTTGGAGGACAGGCAGCAGTACTTC
13	-	-	TRBV6-4	TRBJ1-2	CASSPGQNYGYTF	TGTGCCAGCAGTCCAGGACAGAACTATGGCTACACCTTC
14	-	-	TRBV11-1	TRBJ2-2	CASSLAGGTGELFF	TGTGCCAGCAGCTTAGCCGGTGGTACCGGGGAGCTGTTTTTT
15	-	-	TRBV18	TRBJ1-6	CASSPRTLSVSPLHF	TGTGCCAGCTCACCCCGGACTTTATCGGTCTCACCCCTCCACTTT
16	-	once	TRBV6-2/TRBV6-3	TRBJ2-5	CASSSRPPSGQETQYF	TGTGCCAGCAGTTCCCGTCCCCCGAGCGGTCAAGAGACCCAGTACTTC
12	TRBD1	-	TRBV11-2	TRBJ1-2	CASSLDRGTYTF	TGTGCCAGCAGCTTAGACAGGGGGACGTACACCTTC
16	-	-	TRBV6-2/TRBV6-3	TRBJ2-7	CASSFHHRGGSYEQYF	TGTGCCAGCAGTTTCCACCACAGGGGGGGTTCCTACGAGCAGTACTTC
14	TRBD2	-	TRBV3-1/TRBV3-2	TRBJ2-5	CASSQGGGMVAQYF	TGTGCCAGCAGCCAGGGGGGGGGAATGGTGGCCCAGTACTTC
14	-	-	TRBV28	TRBJ1-2	CASSLEGRHYGYTF	TGTGCCAGCAGTTTGGAGGGACGACACTATGGCTACACCTTC
14	TRBD1	-	TRBV6-2/TRBV6-3	TRBJ1-2	CASSRSGTDYGYTF	TGTGCCAGCAGTCGTTCCGGGACAGACTATGGCTACACCTTC
15	TRBD1	-	TRBV4-1	TRBJ1-6	CASSQGDRGNSPLHF	TGCGCCAGCAGCCAAGGGGACAGGGGAAATTCACCCCTCCACTTT
14	TRBD1	-	TRBV27	TRBJ1-2	CASSPTDRVRGYTF	TGTGCCAGCAGTCCAACGGACAGGGTTCGGGGCTACACCTTC
16	TRBD2	-	TRBV3-1/TRBV3-2	TRBJ2-1	CASSQDGAGGYNEQFF	TGTGCCAGCAGCCAAGATGGGGCGGGAGGGTACAATGAGCAGTTCTTC
15	-	once	TRBV5-1	TRBJ2-1	CASSDTRNPLNEQFF	TGCGCCAGCAGCGACACTAGGAACCCCCTGAATGAGCAGTTCTTC
12	-	few	TRBV2	TRBJ1-1	CASGTINTEAFF	TGTGCCAGCGGGACAATTAACACTGAAGCTTTCTTT
15	TRBD1	-	TRBV3-1/TRBV3-2	TRBJ1-5	CASSQSGTANQPQHF	TGTGCCAGCAGCCAATCCGGGACAGCCAATCAGCCCCAGCATTTT
14	-	-	TRBV5-4	TRBJ1-2	CASSPSGLSYGYTF	TGTGCCAGCAGCCCATCGGGACTTTCCTATGGCTACACCTTC
15	-	-	TRBV7-2	TRBJ1-5	CASSPAGSSNQPQHF	TGTGCCAGCAGTCCCGCCGGGTCAAGCAATCAGCCCCAGCATTTT
17	TRBD2	-	TRBV18	TRBJ2-7	CASSPPISTSGGYEQYF	TGTGCCAGCTCACCACCAATTTCGACTAGCGGGGGATACGAGCAGTACTTC
18	-	-	TRBV28	TRBJ2-7	CASSQLIPPGTPVGEQYF	TGTGCCAGCAGCCAACTGATCCCCCCAGGAACTCCCGTGGGCGAGCAGTACTTC
14	-	-	TRBV2	TRBJ2-2	CASRGQVNTGELFF	TGTGCCAGCAGAGGTCAGGTGAACACCGGGGAGCTGTTTTTT
14	-	-	TRBV24-1	TRBJ1-1	CATSTRFPNTEAFF	TGTGCCACCAGTACGAGGTTCCCTAACACTGAAGCTTTCTTT
14	-	few	TRBV9	TRBJ2-7	CASSALDLGSEQYF	TGTGCCAGCAGCGCCCTCGATTTAGGGAGCGAGCAGTACTTC
13	-	-	TRBV7-9	TRBJ2-7	CASSRDSAYEQYF	TGTGCCAGCAGCCGGGACTCTGCCTACGAGCAGTACTTC
14	-	-	TRBV5-1	TRBJ2-1	CASSLVGLEDEQFF	TGCGCCAGCAGCTTGGTCGGCCTGGAGGATGAGCAGTTCTTC
14	-	-	TRBV24-1	TRBJ2-3	CATSDPGRTDTQYF	TGTGCCACCAGTGATCCAGGGAGGACAGATACGCAGTATTTT
14	-	-	TRBV6-5	TRBJ1-5	CASRPGAGRQPQHF	TGTGCCAGCCGTCCTGGGGCAGGGCGCCAGCCCCAGCATTTT
18	-	once	TRBV5-5	TRBJ1-4	CASSLYSGPSTVNEKLFF	TGTGCCAGCAGCTTGTATTCAGGGCCAAGTACTGTTAATGAAAAACTGTTTTTT
15	-	-	TRBV7-2	TRBJ2-3	CASSLSRLSTDTQYF	TGTGCCAGCAGCTTATCCCGACTTAGCACAGATACGCAGTATTTT
15	TRBD2	-	TRBV7-9	TRBJ2-1	CASSVSSGTYNEQFF	TGTGCCAGCAGCGTCTCTAGCGGAACCTACAATGAGCAGTTCTTC